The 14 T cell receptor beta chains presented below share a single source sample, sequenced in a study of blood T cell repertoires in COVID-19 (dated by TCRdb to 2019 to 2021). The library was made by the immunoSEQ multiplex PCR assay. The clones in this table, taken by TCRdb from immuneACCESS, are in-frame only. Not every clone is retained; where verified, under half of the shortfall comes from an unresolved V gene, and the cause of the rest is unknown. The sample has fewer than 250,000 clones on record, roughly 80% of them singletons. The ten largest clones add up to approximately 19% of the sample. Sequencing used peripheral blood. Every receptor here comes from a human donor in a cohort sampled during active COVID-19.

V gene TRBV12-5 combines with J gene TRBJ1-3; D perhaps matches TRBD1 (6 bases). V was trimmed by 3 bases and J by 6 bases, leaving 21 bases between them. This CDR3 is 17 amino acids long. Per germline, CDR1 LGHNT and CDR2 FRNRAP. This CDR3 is CASGFGGTHQEANTIYF. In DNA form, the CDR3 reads TGTGCTAGTGGTTTCGGTGGGACACATCAGGAAGCAAACACCATATATTTT.

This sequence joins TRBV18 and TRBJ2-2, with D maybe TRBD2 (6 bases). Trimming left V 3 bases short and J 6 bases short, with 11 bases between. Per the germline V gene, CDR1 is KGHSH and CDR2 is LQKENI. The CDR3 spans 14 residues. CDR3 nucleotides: TGTGCCAGCTCACCGGCGGGGTCCGCCGGGGAGCTGTTTTTT. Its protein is CASSPAGSAGELFF. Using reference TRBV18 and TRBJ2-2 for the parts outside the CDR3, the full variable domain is NAGVMQNPRHLVRRRGQEARLRCSPMKGHSHVYWYRQLPEEGLKFMVYLQKENIIDESGMPKERFSAEFPKEGPSILRIQQVVRGDSAAYFCASSPAGSAGELFFGEGSRLTVL.

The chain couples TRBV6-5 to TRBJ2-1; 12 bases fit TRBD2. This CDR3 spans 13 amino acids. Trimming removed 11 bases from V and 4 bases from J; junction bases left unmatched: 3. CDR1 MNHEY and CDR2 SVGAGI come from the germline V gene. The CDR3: CAHGTSGYNEQFF. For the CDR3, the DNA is TGTGCCCACGGGACTAGCGGGTACAATGAGCAGTTCTTC.

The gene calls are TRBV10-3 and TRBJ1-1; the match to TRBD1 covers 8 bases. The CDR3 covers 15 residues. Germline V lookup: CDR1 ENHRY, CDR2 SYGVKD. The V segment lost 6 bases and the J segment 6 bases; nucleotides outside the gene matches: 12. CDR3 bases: TGTGCCATCAGGGGACAGGTTTCCATCGGGTCTGAAGCTTTCTTT. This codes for CAIRGQVSIGSEAFF.

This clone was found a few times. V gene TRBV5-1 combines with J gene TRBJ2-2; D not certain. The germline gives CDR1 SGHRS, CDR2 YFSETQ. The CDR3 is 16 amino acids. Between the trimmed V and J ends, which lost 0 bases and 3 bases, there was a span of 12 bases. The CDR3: CASSLGRSHYTGELFF. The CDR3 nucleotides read TGCGCCAGCAGCTTGGGACGGAGTCATTACACCGGGGAGCTGTTTTTT.

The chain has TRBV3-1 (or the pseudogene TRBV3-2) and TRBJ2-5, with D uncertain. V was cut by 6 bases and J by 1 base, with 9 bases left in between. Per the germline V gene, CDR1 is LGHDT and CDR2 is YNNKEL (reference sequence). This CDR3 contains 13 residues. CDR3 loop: CASRAPSQETQYF. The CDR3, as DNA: TGTGCCAGCAGAGCGCCAAGCCAAGAGACCCAGTACTTC.

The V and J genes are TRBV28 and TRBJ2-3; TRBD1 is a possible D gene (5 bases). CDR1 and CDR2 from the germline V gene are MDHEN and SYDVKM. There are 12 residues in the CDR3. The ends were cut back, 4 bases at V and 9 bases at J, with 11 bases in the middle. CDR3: CASSSSGLTQYF. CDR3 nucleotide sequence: TGTGCCAGCAGTTCCTCAGGGTTGACGCAGTATTTT.

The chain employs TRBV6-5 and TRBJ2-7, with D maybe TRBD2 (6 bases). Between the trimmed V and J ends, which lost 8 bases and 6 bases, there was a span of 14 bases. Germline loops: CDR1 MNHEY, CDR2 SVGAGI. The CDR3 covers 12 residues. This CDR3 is CASGRGRSEQYV. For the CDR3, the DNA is TGTGCCAGCGGGCGGGGTAGGAGCGAGCAGTACGTC.

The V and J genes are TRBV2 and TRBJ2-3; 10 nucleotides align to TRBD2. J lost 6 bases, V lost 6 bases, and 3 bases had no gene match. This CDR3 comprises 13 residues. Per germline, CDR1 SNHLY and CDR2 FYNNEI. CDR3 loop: CASSGGLADTQYF. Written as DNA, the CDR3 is TGTGCCAGCAGCGGGGGACTAGCGGATACGCAGTATTTT.

The CDR3 is CASSLPRGGNNEQFF. CDR3 nucleotides: TGTGCCAGCAGCCTCCCGCGGGGCGGCAACAATGAGCAGTTCTTC. The chain couples TRBV11-1 to TRBJ2-1; D possibly corresponds to TRBD2 (6 bases). Trimming left V 5 bases short and J 5 bases short, with 16 bases between. Germline V gives CDR1 SGHAT, CDR2 FQDESV (reference sequence). This CDR3 is built from 15 residues.

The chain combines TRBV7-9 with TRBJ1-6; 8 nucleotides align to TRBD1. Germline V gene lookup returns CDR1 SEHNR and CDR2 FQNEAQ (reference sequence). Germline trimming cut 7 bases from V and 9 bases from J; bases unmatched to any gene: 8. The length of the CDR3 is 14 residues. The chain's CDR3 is CASTPTGVFSPLHF. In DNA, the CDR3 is TGTGCCAGCACCCCGACAGGGGTTTTTTCACCCCTCCACTTT.

CDR3 nucleotide sequence: TGTGCCAGCATTCCCTCACTGCAGGTTCACTATGGCTACACCTTC. This sequence encodes CASIPSLQVHYGYTF. The chain has TRBV2 and TRBJ1-2; no clear D gene. CDR1 is SNHLY, CDR2 FYNNEI, per germline. The CDR3 is 15 residues long. Trimming removed 7 bases at V and 3 bases at J, with 18 bases between.

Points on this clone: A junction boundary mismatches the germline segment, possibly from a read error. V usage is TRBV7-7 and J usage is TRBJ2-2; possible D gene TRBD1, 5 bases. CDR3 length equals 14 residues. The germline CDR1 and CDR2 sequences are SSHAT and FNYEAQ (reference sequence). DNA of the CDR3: TGTGCTAGCAGCATACAGGAAAACACCGGGGAGCTGTTTTTT. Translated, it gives CASSIQENTGELFF.

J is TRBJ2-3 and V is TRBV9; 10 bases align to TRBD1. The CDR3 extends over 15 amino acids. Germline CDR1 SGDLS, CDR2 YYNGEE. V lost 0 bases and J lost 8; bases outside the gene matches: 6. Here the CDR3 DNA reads TGTGCCAGCAGCGTAGAGGGACAGGGGCGTGTTACGCAGTATTTT. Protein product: CASSVEGQGRVTQYF.